These T cell receptor beta chains were read from a single sample in a study of shared clonotypes between healthy human individuals. Sequenced by immunoSEQ multiplex PCR; TCRdb stores in-frame clones only, minus some. The sample contains fewer than 850,000 clones, 90% to 98% of which appear only once. Sequenced: naive CD8+ T cells sorted from blood. Every receptor here comes from a man aged 25-45 years in good health. Each CDR3 is given with its conserved first and last residue. D genes are given only for firm matches. Only some rows state a clone size, as once, few, many or a class for expanded clones.

TGTGCCAGCGGACAGAGCTCCTACGAGCAGTACTTC	CASGQSSYEQYF	TRBV2	.	.	TRBJ2-7
TGCGCCAGCAGCTTGGCCATTACCGCGACCTACGAGCAGTACTTC	CASSLAITATYEQYF	TRBV5-1	.	.	TRBJ2-7
TGTGCCATCAGTGAGGCTTCGGACTACGAGCAGTACTTC	CAISEASDYEQYF	TRBV10-3	.	.	TRBJ2-7
TGTGCCAGCAGCGGAGGACCTTACACCGGGGAGCTGTTTTTT	CASSGGPYTGELFF	TRBV9	.	.	TRBJ2-2
TGTGCCACCAGCAGAGACAGGGCCTTGGGTCAGCCCCAGCATTTT	CATSRDRALGQPQHF	TRBV15	once	.	TRBJ1-5
TGTGCCAGTAGTATCCCCCACAATGAGCAGTTCTTC	CASSIPHNEQFF	TRBV19	.	.	TRBJ2-1
TGTGCCAGCAGCCTCAGCGGGGCCTACGAGCAGTACTTC	CASSLSGAYEQYF	TRBV7-2	.	TRBD2	TRBJ2-7
TGTGCCTGGGAACTGACAGTTTTTGAAGCTTTCTTT	CAWELTVFEAFF	TRBV30	.	.	TRBJ1-1
TGTGCCACCAGCAGAGGCCTAGCGGCAGAGACCGGGGAGCTGTTTTTT	CATSRGLAAETGELFF	TRBV15	.	TRBD2	TRBJ2-2
TGTGCCAGTAGTCAAGTTAGCAATCAGCCCCAGCATTTT	CASSQVSNQPQHF	TRBV19	.	.	TRBJ1-5
TGCAGCGTTGAGGGCAGACCCGAGGGTGAAGCTTTCTTT	CSVEGRPEGEAFF	TRBV29-1	.	.	TRBJ1-1
TGTGCCAGCAGCTTATTCAGCGGGGGAGACAATGAGCAGTTCTTC	CASSLFSGGDNEQFF	TRBV11-2	.	TRBD2	TRBJ2-1